This TCR beta chain was captured by sequencing in a study of radiotherapy plus CTLA-4 blockade in lung cancer. Turning to the study itself: Among enrolled patients, roughly 18% responded and about 30% achieved disease control. Overall study findings and caveats: Clones derived from tumor TCRs expanded in blood after radiotherapy plus ipilimumab. In blood, early T cell clone dynamics reportedly predicted response best, together with interferon-beta.

Some clones are missing from TCRdb's copy, which holds only in-frame ones; the method was immunoSEQ multiplex PCR. Of about 98,000 clones listed, about 86% are singletons. CDR3 size: 14 residues. Between the trimmed V and J ends, which lost 4 bases and 5 bases, there was a span of 14 bases. The germline V gene encodes CDR1 SGDLS and CDR2 YYNGEE. About this clone: The antigen remains unidentified.

Sequencing was performed on peripheral blood, taken from a patient treated with radiotherapy plus ipilimumab. The TCR comes from a human donor with non-small cell lung cancer that progressed on radiotherapy plus ipilimumab. The chain has TRBV9 and TRBJ2-3; D may be TRBD2 (6 bases). CDR3 bases: TGTGCCAGCAGCCCGCGACTAGGTTTAGATACGCAGTATTTT. Translated, it gives CASSPRLGLDTQYF.